This entry lists 22 T cell receptor beta chains sequenced from one sample in a study of blood T cells in healthy people across ages. The second PCR ran roughly 6 to 11 cycles with a sample-barcoded 5' primer and J-beta primers. MiXCR, applied by TCRdb to the 5' RACE reads, yields one record per CDR3 protein. The sample records some 640,000 distinct CDR3 sequences, about half being singletons. Material for sequencing was blood. The receptors originated from an older woman in good health.

As concerns this clonotype: The germline gene is not matched at one end of the junction; a read error may be the cause. V gene TRBV7-3 combines with J gene TRBJ2-5; 7 bases map to TRBD2. The J call is in doubt because the DNA end fits TRBJ2-7 better. This CDR3 is built from 13 residues. Germline-derived CDR1 and CDR2 are SGHTA and FQGTGA. In DNA form, the CDR3 reads TGTGCCGGCAGCTTTTCTGGCGGGGGCGAGCAGTACTTC. Amino acids: CAGSFSGGGEQYF.

This clonotype turned up a few times. V and J are TRBV15 and TRBJ2-6, with D tentatively TRBD1 or TRBD2 (5 bases each). Trimming took off 8 bases at V and 0 bases at J, with 8 bases between the two ends. The germline gives CDR1 LNHNV, CDR2 YYDKDF (reference sequence). The CDR3 length is 14 residues. CDR3 DNA: TGTGCCACCTCGAGGGGCTCTGGGGCCAACGTCCTGACTTTC. It specifies CATSRGSGANVLTF.

The chain combines TRBV9 with TRBJ2-1; 13 positions match TRBD2. The CDR3 has 16 amino acids. Trimming took 2 bases from V and 4 from J; bases not matched to a gene: 3. CDR1 and CDR2 (germline): SGDLS, YYNGEE. This CDR3 is CASSVGLAGQYNEQFF. Here the CDR3 DNA reads TGTGCCAGCAGCGTGGGACTAGCGGGACAATACAATGAGCAGTTCTTC.

This chain links TRBV27 with TRBJ1-6; D uncertain. The CDR3 sequence is 15 residues long. V was cut by 6 bases and J by 5 bases, with 14 bases left in between. CDR1 is MNHEY and CDR2 is SMNVEV in the germline V gene (reference sequence). DNA for the CDR3: TGTGCCAGCAGATTCGGCAGCCAAAATAATTCACCCCTCCACTTT. Its translation: CASRFGSQNNSPLHF.

The chain uses TRBV3-1 and TRBJ2-7; 10 bases align to TRBD1. The length of the CDR3 is 15 residues. V lost 1 base and J lost 6; bases outside the gene matches: 6. Per germline, CDR1 LGHDT and CDR2 YNNKEL (reference sequence). CDR3: CASSQGGQGFGEQYF. The CDR3 region has the DNA TGTGCCAGCAGCCAAGGGGGACAGGGGTTCGGCGAGCAGTACTTC.

Written as DNA, the CDR3 is TGCAGTGCTAGAGAGGGGGCCTATACCGAATACGAGCAGTACTTC. This gives the protein CSAREGAYTEYEQYF. The rearrangement uses TRBV20-1 and TRBJ2-7; tentative D call: TRBD1 (6 bases). V shed 0 bases and J shed 4 bases, with 16 bases lying between them. The V gene's germline CDR1 is DFQATT and CDR2 SNEGSKA (reference sequence). This CDR3 has 15 residues.

The chain recombines TRBV12-3 or TRBV12-4 with TRBJ2-7; possible D gene TRBD1, 5 bases. The CDR3 consists of 15 residues. V was pared by 6 bases and J by 1 base, with 16 bases between. DNA for the CDR3: TGTGCCAGCAGGAAAGGGGCGTTGGGATCCTACGAGCAGTACTTC. Protein sequence: CASRKGALGSYEQYF.

J is TRBJ2-1 and V is TRBV20-1; 13 bases are shared with TRBD2. With V trimmed by 0 bases and J by 7 bases, 9 bases remained unmatched. CDR3 size: 17 residues. CDR1 DFQATT and CDR2 SNEGSKA come from the germline V gene (reference sequence). The CDR3 DNA follows: TGCAGTGCTAGAGATAGGGGACTAGCGGGAACGGTTAATGAGCAGTTCTTC. It encodes CSARDRGLAGTVNEQFF.

This clonotype turned up a few times. V usage is TRBV7-2 and J usage is TRBJ1-1; a possible D gene is TRBD1 (5 bases). Per germline, CDR1 SGHTA and CDR2 FQGNSA. The CDR3 is made up of 15 amino acids. Trimming took off 2 bases at V and 6 bases at J, with 16 bases between the two ends. CDR3 sequence reads: CASSLRIGGFAEAFF. The DNA of the CDR3 is TGTGCCAGCAGCTTAAGGATCGGGGGTTTCGCTGAAGCTTTCTTT.

J is TRBJ1-1 and V is TRBV28; D remains ambiguous. Looked up from germline, CDR1 is MDHEN and CDR2 is SYDVKM. V was pared by 7 bases and J by 0 bases, with 6 bases between. This CDR3 is 12 amino acids long. The CDR3 here is CASIGVNTEAFF. CDR3 nucleotides: TGTGCCAGCATCGGGGTGAACACTGAAGCTTTCTTT.

The J gene is TRBJ2-7, the V gene TRBV5-1; D is unclear. CDR3 length: 15 residues. Trimming left V 0 bases short and J 6 bases short, with 16 bases between. Germline CDR1 is SGHRS and CDR2 is YFSETQ. CDR3 coding DNA: TGCGCCAGCAGCTTGGCCGGTCCCCGGATTGGCGAGCAGTACTTC. It yields the protein CASSLAGPRIGEQYF. Full variable domain (outside the CDR3, taken from reference TRBV5-1 and TRBJ2-7): KAGVTQTPRYLIKTRGQQVTLSCSPISGHRSVSWYQQTPGQGLQFLFEYFSETQRNKGNFPGRFSGRQFSNSRSEMNVSTLELGDSALYLCASSLAGPRIGEQYFGPGTRLTVT.

The genes are TRBV20-1 and TRBJ2-5, with D uncertain. This CDR3 has 12 residues. The V gene lost 2 bases and the J gene lost 2 bases, with 6 bases spanning the gap. CDR1 is DFQATT and CDR2 is SNEGSKA in the germline V gene (reference sequence). CDR3 DNA sequence: TGCAGTGCTAGAACCCAGCAAGAGACCCAGTACTTC. Translated, it gives CSARTQQETQYF.

This clonotype has a single count. This chain connects TRBV4-2 to TRBJ2-5, with 10 positions matching TRBD2. The CDR3 spans 17 residues. J lost 2 bases, V lost 3 bases, and 9 bases had no gene match. Looked up from germline, CDR1 is LGHNA and CDR2 is YNFKEQ. CDR3 sequence: CASSQDPSGGIQETQYF. CDR3 sequence (DNA): TGTGCCAGCAGCCAGGACCCTAGCGGGGGTATACAAGAGACCCAGTACTTC.

The rearrangement uses TRBV15 and TRBJ2-7, with D perhaps matching TRBD2 (7 bases). The CDR3 covers 17 residues. V gave up 1 base and J gave up 0 bases, with 16 bases separating them. Germline V gene data show CDR1 as LNHNV and CDR2 as YYDKDF (reference sequence). This CDR3 reads CATSRVGGGSFSYEQYF. In DNA form, the CDR3 reads TGTGCCACCAGCAGAGTCGGGGGCGGGAGCTTCTCCTACGAGCAGTACTTC.

This clonotype was detected only a few times. V usage is TRBV28 and J usage is TRBJ2-7, with 8 bases identical to TRBD2. CDR3 size: 15 residues. Unmatched junction bases numbered 7, after V lost 3 bases and J lost 3 bases. CDR1 and CDR2 from the germline V gene are MDHEN and SYDVKM. As DNA, the CDR3 is TGTGCCAGCAGTTTGCCTAGAACTAGCGGCTACGAGCAGTACTTC. Protein sequence: CASSLPRTSGYEQYF.

V gene TRBV5-1 combines with J gene TRBJ2-7; maybe TRBD2 (5 bases). Germline CDR1 SGHRS, CDR2 YFSETQ. The germline V and J ends were trimmed by 0 bases and 3 bases, with 13 bases remaining between them. This CDR3 spans 15 amino acids. The CDR3 region has the DNA TGCGCCAGCAGCTTGGGCGGTAGAGGGAGCTACGAGCAGTACTTC. Amino acid sequence: CASSLGGRGSYEQYF.

This clonotype was seen more than once but under ten times. CDR3: CASSVSHQETQYF. CDR3 nucleotides: TGTGCCAGCAGCGTATCCCACCAAGAGACCCAGTACTTC. The genes are TRBV11-2 and TRBJ2-5; D is undetermined. Trimming took 5 bases from V and 0 from J, leaving 7 bases between them. In germline, CDR1 is SGHAT, CDR2 FQNNGV. The CDR3 runs 13 residues.

The chain carries TRBV9 and TRBJ2-5; D possibly corresponds to TRBD1 (5 bases). Germline CDR1 reads SGDLS; CDR2 reads YYNGEE. V lost 0 bases, J lost 2 bases, and 8 bases lay in between. CDR3 length equals 14 residues. The CDR3 DNA reads as TGTGCCAGCAGCGTAGGACAGCAACAAGAGACCCAGTACTTC. Translating gives CASSVGQQQETQYF.

This clonotype was observed many times. J is TRBJ2-3 and V is TRBV29-1, with D possibly being TRBD2 (5 bases). This CDR3 has 13 residues. Germline CDR1 SQVTM, CDR2 ANQGSEA. Trimming cost V 3 bases and J 0 bases, with 7 bases left between them. CDR3 protein: CSVDPGSTDTQYF. In DNA, the CDR3 is TGCAGCGTTGACCCGGGGAGCACAGATACGCAGTATTTT.

As for this clonotype: A read error may account for a junction end that differs from germline. The genes are TRBV7-2 and TRBJ2-6; tentatively, D is TRBD1 (5 bases). This CDR3 comprises 14 residues. The V gene's germline CDR1 is SGHTA and CDR2 FQGNSA. CDR3 coding DNA: TGTGCCAGCAGCCCGGCCACTGGGGCCAACGCCCTGACTTTC. The encoded protein is CASSPATGANALTF.

In its sample, this clonotype was seen a few times. The genes are TRBV6-6 and TRBJ2-7; 7 bases fit TRBD1. This CDR3 has 14 residues. Germline lookup yields CDR1 MNHNY and CDR2 SVGAGI (reference sequence). V gave up 2 bases and J gave up 3 bases; unmatched junction bases: 4. CDR3 sequence (DNA): TGTGCCAGCAGTTACGGGACAGAGAACTACGAGCAGTACTTC. It is translated as CASSYGTENYEQYF.

This clonotype was observed a few times. The genes are TRBV9 and TRBJ1-4, with a weak D call TRBD1 (5 bases). Germline CDR1 SGDLS, CDR2 YYNGEE. V shed 8 bases and J shed 10 bases, with 27 bases lying between them. The CDR3 is 16 residues long. The CDR3 region has the DNA TGTGCCAGGAAAGGGATCGGGGCGGGGGATATCGGAAAACTGTTTTTT. Protein sequence: CARKGIGAGDIGKLFF.